A single sample is the source of the 5 T cell receptor beta chains below, sequenced in a study of blood T cell repertoires in COVID-19. This table comes from immunoSEQ multiplex PCR, and its TCRdb copy is limited to in-frame clones, with some not included. The sample carries roughly 250,000 clones, 87% recorded once. Sequences were obtained from peripheral blood. These receptor sequences come from a man aged 60 to 69 who had recovered from COVID-19.

The J gene is TRBJ2-2, the V gene TRBV27; a possible D gene is TRBD1 (5 bases). Germline loops: CDR1 MNHEY, CDR2 SMNVEV (reference sequence). CDR3 size: 15 residues. V lost 4 bases and J lost 1, with 10 bases in between. The CDR3 DNA sequence: TGTGCCAGCAGTTCCGTCGACAGGAACACCGGGGAGCTGTTTTTT. This gives the protein CASSSVDRNTGELFF.

V is TRBV3-1 (or the pseudogene TRBV3-2) and J is TRBJ2-6, with D possibly matching TRBD1 (7 bases). The CDR3 has 17 amino acids. The V gene lost 3 bases and the J gene lost 4 bases, with 16 bases spanning the gap. Looked up from germline, CDR1 is LGHDT and CDR2 is YNNKEL (reference sequence). DNA for the CDR3: TGTGCCAGCAGCCAGGGAGGCGACAGGGTCGGGGCCAACGTCCTGACTTTC. Protein sequence: CASSQGGDRVGANVLTF.

V usage is TRBV5-1 and J usage is TRBJ1-1; D remains unclear. CDR3 length: 14 residues. The germline CDR1 and CDR2 sequences are SGHRS and YFSETQ. With 0 bases removed from V and 6 bases from J, the gap between germline ends came to 12 bases. In DNA, the CDR3 is TGCGCCAGCAGCTTGGGTGAGGATCTGGCTGAAGCTTTCTTT. This sequence encodes CASSLGEDLAEAFF. The variable domain in full, with the rest retrieved from reference TRBV5-1 and TRBJ1-1, is KAGVTQTPRYLIKTRGQQVTLSCSPISGHRSVSWYQQTPGQGLQFLFEYFSETQRNKGNFPGRFSGRQFSNSRSEMNVSTLELGDSALYLCASSLGEDLAEAFFGQGTRLTVV.

The genes are TRBV4-1 and TRBJ2-4; D is perhaps TRBD1 (5 bases). The CDR3 is made up of 16 amino acids. The germline V and J ends were trimmed by 4 bases and 0 bases, with 13 bases remaining between them. The germline gives CDR1 MGHRA, CDR2 YSYEKL. CDR3 coding DNA: TGCGCCAGCAGCCGAGACGTCCAGGGAGCCAAAAACATTCAGTACTTC. Protein sequence: CASSRDVQGAKNIQYF.

The chain has TRBV9 and TRBJ2-5; TRBD2 agrees at 8 bases. V lost 3 bases, J lost 4 bases, and 5 bases stayed unmatched. Germline V lookup: CDR1 SGDLS, CDR2 YYNGEE. The CDR3 is 14 amino acids. CDR3 nucleotide sequence: TGTGCCAGCAGCGCCGGGGGGGCGGGAGAGACCCAGTACTTC. The encoded protein is CASSAGGAGETQYF.